The T cell receptor (beta chain) described here comes from a study of monozygotic twins with inflammatory bowel disease. Germline CDR1 reads PRHDT; CDR2 reads FYEKMQ (reference sequence). CDR3 length equals 13 residues. TCRdb re-called the 5' RACE reads; every CDR3 protein appears as one record, without DNA. The sample totals 300,000 to 400,000 distinct CDR3 sequences. This TCR derives from a human donor with ulcerative colitis or Crohn's disease, or a healthy co-twin of an affected twin (not recorded which). The V call is TRBV13, the J call TRBJ2-7. The sample consisted of blood. The CDR3 spells CASSSGVFYEQYF. The full variable domain, in which reference TRBV13 and TRBJ2-7 provide the parts outside the CDR3, is AAGVIQSPRHLIKEKRETATLKCYPIPRHDTVYWYQQGPGQDPQFLISFYEKMQSDKGSIPDRFSAQQFSDYHSELNMSSLELGDSALYFCASSSGVFYEQYFGPGTRLTVT.